The entry below gives a single T cell receptor (beta chain) sequence along with its context. Its binding antigen is unknown. No base qualities exist here, and no much larger clone lies one base off it. This sample was taken from a study of blood T cells in healthy people across ages (dated by TCRdb to the mid-2010s). Broadly, across the study: In model experiments, roughly one uniquely barcoded TCR beta cDNA molecule per two T cells was captured by template switching. To track age-related changes in TCR beta repertoire diversity, the study relied on deep sequencing normalized with unique cDNA molecular identifiers. The donors were divided into four age groups: young (average around 17 years), middle-aged (roughly 40), aged (around 67) and long-lived (82). To avoid experimental bias, donors of different ages were spread randomly across the sequencing lanes. The study analyzed two additional independent replicas of 1 million unique cDNA reads from the same blood draw for two donors, one aged 18 to 30 and one aged 80 or older. Here is what the overall study found, with its caveats: Observed TCR beta diversity per million T cells fell roughly linearly with age, and a significant reduction was already apparent by age around 39. Donor CMV infection status was unknown, potentially confounding age-related changes in expanded clonotypes. Total diversity estimates from one million sequenced T cells were considered lower bounds and underestimates. Because profiling used bulk unsorted PBMCs, naive and antigen-experienced compartments could not be compared conclusively. A strong correlation was found between observed TCR beta diversity and the percentage of naive T cells measured by flow cytometry. Compared with the aged group, more naive CD4+ T cells, fewer expanded clones and increased TCR diversity were shown by the long-lived group, suggesting age selection.

The library was obtained by 5' RACE. The run used an Illumina HiSeq 2500. A second roughly 6 to 11 cycle PCR used a sample-barcoded 5' primer and a J-beta primer mix. A unique molecular identifier was introduced onto each TCR beta cDNA molecule by a template-switch 5' adaptor carrying 12 random nucleotides. At least 3 million CDR3-containing paired-end reads were obtained from each sample. The Mint cDNA synthesis kit, primed by a TRBC-specific oligonucleotide, was used to synthesize first-strand cDNA from all RNA. After uracil-DNA glycosylase treatment, a first 18-cycle PCR used universal primers M1SS and BC2_uni_R on all cDNA. In the authors' own workflow: Normalization of each sample was performed by random selection of 1 million high-quality reads, each carrying a distinct molecular identifier. Reads with shared molecular identifiers were discarded instead of being binned into consensus sequences. CDR3 identification, clonotype clustering and error correction used MiTCR with a Q25 quality threshold and the strictest error-elimination algorithm. A nonparametric unseen species model with Euler transformation was used to estimate a lower bound on total TCR beta diversity. The public sequencing data were trimmed at Q25 with fastp and processed into clonotypes with MiXCR by TCRdb, which kept only in-frame beta chains. One record per CDR3 amino acid sequence lists the most common genes and DNA. The V and J calls were not made by the authors but by TCRdb's processing. The sample profile shows approximately 880,000 distinct CDR3 sequences; 48% of them were found once. The ten top clones hold 13% of the sample.

Systemically healthy Caucasian individuals from Russia, approximately 39 in total and aged roughly 6 to 95 years, were included as donors. Each donor gave ten milliliters of peripheral blood, collected into EDTA-treated Vacutainer tubes. Ficoll-Paque density-gradient centrifugation was used to isolate PBMCs, with at least 7 million per sample. Total RNA was extracted from PBMCs with Trizol reagent, with at least 5.5 micrograms obtained per sample. For every donor, an aliquot of PBMCs went through flow cytometry to measure the percentages of naive CD45RAhigh/CD27high T cells. The clonotype comes from a man aged 25-45 years in good health. Sequencing was done on a sample of blood.

The DNA sequence is given as TGCAGCGTCCGATTACAGGGGACCTACGAGCAGTACTTC. This translates into CSVRLQGTYEQYF. The chain is made from TRBV29-1 and TRBJ2-4, and TRBD1 aligns with 7 junction nucleotides. Gene TRBJ2-7 matches the end of the DNA better, so the J call may be wrong. From the germline V gene, CDR1 is SQVTM and CDR2 is ANQGSEA. Including the terminal cysteine and phenylalanine, the CDR3 comprises 13 residues. The DNA shown is the 39-base CDR3, in frame from base 1.